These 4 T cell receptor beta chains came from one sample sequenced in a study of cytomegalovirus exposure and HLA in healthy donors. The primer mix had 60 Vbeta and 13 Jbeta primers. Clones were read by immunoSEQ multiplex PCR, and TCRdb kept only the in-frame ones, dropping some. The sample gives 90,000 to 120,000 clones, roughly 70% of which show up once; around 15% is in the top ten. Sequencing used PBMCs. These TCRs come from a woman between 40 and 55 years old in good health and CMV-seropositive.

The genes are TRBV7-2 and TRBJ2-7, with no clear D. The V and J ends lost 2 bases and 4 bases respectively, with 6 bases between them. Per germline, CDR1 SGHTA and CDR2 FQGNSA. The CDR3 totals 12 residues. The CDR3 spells CASSLSGYEQYF. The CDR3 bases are TGTGCCAGCAGCTTATCAGGATACGAGCAGTACTTC.

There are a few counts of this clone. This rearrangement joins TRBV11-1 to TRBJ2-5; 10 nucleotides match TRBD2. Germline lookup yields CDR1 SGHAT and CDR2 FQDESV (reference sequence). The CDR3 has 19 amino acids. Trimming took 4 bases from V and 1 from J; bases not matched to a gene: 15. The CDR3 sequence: CASSSRGPLSGGPQETQYF. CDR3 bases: TGTGCCAGCAGCTCACGGGGTCCTCTTAGCGGGGGGCCCCAAGAGACCCAGTACTTC.

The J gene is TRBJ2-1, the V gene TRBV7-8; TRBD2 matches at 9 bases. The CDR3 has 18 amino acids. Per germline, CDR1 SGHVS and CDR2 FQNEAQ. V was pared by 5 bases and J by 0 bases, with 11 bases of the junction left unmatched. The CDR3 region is CASSISGTSQSSYNEQFF. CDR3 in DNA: TGTGCCAGCAGCATTTCCGGGACTAGCCAGAGCTCCTACAATGAGCAGTTCTTC.

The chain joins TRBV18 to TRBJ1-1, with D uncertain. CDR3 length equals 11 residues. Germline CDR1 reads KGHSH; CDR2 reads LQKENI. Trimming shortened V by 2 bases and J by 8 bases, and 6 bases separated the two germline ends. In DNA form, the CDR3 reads TGTGCCAGCTCACCAAGCTCCGAAGCTTTCTTT. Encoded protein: CASSPSSEAFF.